This TCR beta chain was obtained from a study of CD8 T cells in ankylosing spondylitis. General study results and limits: The disease-linked clones had a CD8+ phenotype and low blood frequencies. Matched synovial fluid from ankylosing spondylitis patients was reported to be enriched for disease-linked clones. In ankylosing spondylitis blood, a motif of roughly eight highly homologous TCR beta variants appeared characteristic. Some motif variants had been reported before (in reactive arthritis synovial fluid and blood).

Preparation of TCR beta libraries was done by quantitative 5'-RACE with molecular barcodes. TCRdb re-analysed the 5' RACE reads in MiXCR, keeping a single row per CDR3 protein. Here the sample spans 500,000 or so distinct CDR3 sequences, about 5.7% being singletons. Many counts were recorded for this clonotype. What it binds is not known. Trimming stripped 1 base from V and 1 base from J, with 7 bases between. In germline, CDR1 is SNHLY, CDR2 FYNNEI. This CDR3 has 14 amino acids. The material sequenced was blood, either unsorted or a sorted T cell fraction (not recorded which). This TCR was sampled from a male donor with ankylosing spondylitis. V is TRBV2 and J is TRBJ1-1; unclear D gene. CDR3 sequence (DNA): TGTGCCAGCAGTGAAGGGCACGAGAACACTGAAGCTTTCTTT. Translating gives CASSEGHENTEAFF.